This is a list of T cell receptor beta chains from one sample in a study of blood T cell repertoires in COVID-19. Some clones are missing from TCRdb's copy, which holds only in-frame ones; the method was immunoSEQ multiplex PCR. The top ten hold around 4.6% of the sample, which has 120,000 or so clones, around 90% seen once. The sample consisted of peripheral blood. All receptors come from a man in his 60s with COVID-19, enrolled during active disease. CDR3s include the opening cysteine and the closing phenylalanine or tryptophan. A D gene is named only where the DNA matches it firmly.

cdr3_aa: CASSSRLATTDTQYF; d_call: TRBD2; v_call: TRBV5-1; j_call: TRBJ2-3
cdr3_aa: CASSLVRGRLSEAFF; d_call: .; v_call: TRBV19; j_call: TRBJ1-1
cdr3_aa: CATSRSPGPLHF; d_call: .; v_call: TRBV15; j_call: TRBJ1-6
cdr3_aa: CASSISAGADTQYF; d_call: TRBD2; v_call: TRBV19; j_call: TRBJ2-3
cdr3_aa: CASSVGTFYSGNTEAFF; d_call: .; v_call: TRBV7-3; j_call: TRBJ1-1
cdr3_aa: CASSSRGSVDTQYF; d_call: TRBD2; v_call: TRBV19; j_call: TRBJ2-3
cdr3_aa: CASIAGSTDTQYF; d_call: TRBD2; v_call: TRBV7-3; j_call: TRBJ2-3
cdr3_aa: CASSSRDRSNSNQPQHF; d_call: .; v_call: TRBV21-1; j_call: TRBJ1-5
cdr3_aa: CASRSGSSYNEQFF; d_call: .; v_call: TRBV2; j_call: TRBJ2-1
cdr3_aa: CASSPSRDQIQPQHF; d_call: .; v_call: TRBV18; j_call: TRBJ1-5
cdr3_aa: CASTPGGSRSEQFF; d_call: .; v_call: TRBV11-3; j_call: TRBJ2-1
cdr3_aa: CATSRDWGERGGYGYTF; d_call: .; v_call: TRBV15; j_call: TRBJ1-2
cdr3_aa: CAASHLNTEAFF; d_call: .; v_call: TRBV28; j_call: TRBJ1-1
cdr3_aa: CASSSLRLAGEDEQFF; d_call: TRBD2; v_call: TRBV3-1/TRBV3-2; j_call: TRBJ2-1
cdr3_aa: CASSTSPGQGAETQYF; d_call: TRBD1; v_call: TRBV18; j_call: TRBJ2-5
cdr3_aa: CASTAGDGYTF; d_call: .; v_call: TRBV5-6; j_call: TRBJ1-2
cdr3_aa: CASSVEPGNYGYTF; d_call: .; v_call: TRBV9; j_call: TRBJ1-2
cdr3_aa: CASSLLIGQGTFF; d_call: TRBD1; v_call: TRBV7-9; j_call: TRBJ2-1
cdr3_aa: CASRYRLATNEKLFF; d_call: .; v_call: TRBV4-1; j_call: TRBJ1-4
cdr3_aa: CASSQTGGNQPQHF; d_call: TRBD1; v_call: TRBV3-1/TRBV3-2; j_call: TRBJ1-5
cdr3_aa: CASSTGLGGQPQHF; d_call: .; v_call: TRBV19; j_call: TRBJ1-5
cdr3_aa: CASSVVAGETDTQYF; d_call: TRBD2; v_call: TRBV9; j_call: TRBJ2-3
cdr3_aa: CASSQSRGVSSGANVLTF; d_call: TRBD2; v_call: TRBV4-2; j_call: TRBJ2-6
cdr3_aa: CASSLAGVTYEQYF; d_call: TRBD2; v_call: TRBV27; j_call: TRBJ2-7
cdr3_aa: CASRLRGAGNTIYF; d_call: .; v_call: TRBV6-5; j_call: TRBJ1-3
cdr3_aa: CASSFTGTGGNQPQHF; d_call: TRBD1; v_call: TRBV7-2; j_call: TRBJ1-5
cdr3_aa: CASNIQGFYTGELFF; d_call: TRBD1; v_call: TRBV28; j_call: TRBJ2-2
cdr3_aa: CATRDRGFYGYTF; d_call: TRBD1; v_call: TRBV6-5; j_call: TRBJ1-2
cdr3_aa: CASSQDWGRKAGELFF; d_call: .; v_call: TRBV3-1/TRBV3-2; j_call: TRBJ2-2
cdr3_aa: CGGTGNGELFF; d_call: .; v_call: TRBV20-1; j_call: TRBJ2-2
cdr3_aa: CASSEAGQGLGETQYF; d_call: TRBD1; v_call: TRBV6-1; j_call: TRBJ2-5
cdr3_aa: CASSFNTDTQYF; d_call: .; v_call: TRBV5-1; j_call: TRBJ2-3
cdr3_aa: CARSLRCGLAYPTSYNEQFF; d_call: TRBD2; v_call: TRBV5-3; j_call: TRBJ2-1
cdr3_aa: CASSLGLPQGTQYF; d_call: .; v_call: TRBV5-5; j_call: TRBJ2-5
cdr3_aa: CASSNRDTRRNEQFF; d_call: .; v_call: TRBV6-5; j_call: TRBJ2-1
cdr3_aa: CASSLGAQDEQYF; d_call: .; v_call: TRBV7-9; j_call: TRBJ2-7
cdr3_aa: CASSSTGGYEAFF; d_call: TRBD1; v_call: TRBV11-2; j_call: TRBJ1-1
cdr3_aa: CASTLTGANSPLHF; d_call: TRBD1; v_call: TRBV6-5; j_call: TRBJ1-6
cdr3_aa: CASSLQGGYGYTF; d_call: .; v_call: TRBV5-1; j_call: TRBJ1-2
cdr3_aa: CAWSLGRGPYEQYF; d_call: .; v_call: TRBV30; j_call: TRBJ2-7
cdr3_aa: CSARDKYNEQFF; d_call: .; v_call: TRBV29-1; j_call: TRBJ2-1